This TCR beta chain originates from a study of CD8+CD57+ T cells in acquired aplastic anemia. Looking at the study overall: On average, sorted CD4+ and CD8+ cells gave roughly 2.9 ug of DNA.

Comments on this clonotype: Relative to the germline gene, one junction end is altered; a read error may explain this.

The study profiled TCR beta VDJ and CDR3 using genomic DNA as template. MiXCR was run by TCRdb on the reads, yielding one entry per CDR3 protein. The table has about 270,000 distinct CDR3 sequences, about 80% seen once; the top ten hold 40% to 55%. Patients selected for sequencing had displayed CD8+CD57+ cell expansion by flow cytometry. The CDR3 covers 14 residues. Germline V gene lookup returns CDR1 SGHVS and CDR2 FNYEAQ. This chain joins TRBV7-6 and TRBJ2-3; 7 bases line up with TRBD2. The sequencing sample was made of sorted CD4+, CD8+, or CD8+CD57+ T cells (not recorded which) from PBMCs. The receptor comes from a human donor with aplastic anemia. The CDR3 region has the DNA TGTGCCAGCACCCTAGGGAGGGTCCCCGATAGGGAGAACTTT. Protein: CASTLGRVPDRENF. Variable domain in full (rest from reference TRBV7-6 and TRBJ2-3): GAGVSQSPRYKVTKRGQDVALRCDPISGHVSLYWYRQALGQGPEFLTYFNYEAQQDKSGLPNDRFSAERPEGSISTLTIQRTEQRDSAMYRCASTLGRVPDRENFGPGTRLTVL.